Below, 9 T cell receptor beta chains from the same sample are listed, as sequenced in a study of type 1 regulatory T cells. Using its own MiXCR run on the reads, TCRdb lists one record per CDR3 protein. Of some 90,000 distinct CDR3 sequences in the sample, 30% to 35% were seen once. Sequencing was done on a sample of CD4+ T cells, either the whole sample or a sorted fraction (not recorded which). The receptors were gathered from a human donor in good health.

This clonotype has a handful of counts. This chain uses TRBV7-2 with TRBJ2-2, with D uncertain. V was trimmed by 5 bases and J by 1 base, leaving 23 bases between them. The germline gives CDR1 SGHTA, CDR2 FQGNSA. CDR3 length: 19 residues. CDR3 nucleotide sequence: TGTGCCAGCAGCCCTACCATCACAAGACCCGCCCTGAACACCGGGGAGCTGTTTTTT. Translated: CASSPTITRPALNTGELFF.

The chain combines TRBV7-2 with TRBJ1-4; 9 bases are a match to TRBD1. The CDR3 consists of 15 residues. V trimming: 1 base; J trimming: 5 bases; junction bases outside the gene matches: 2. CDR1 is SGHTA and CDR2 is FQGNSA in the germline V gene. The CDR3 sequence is CASSLVGTGNEKLFF. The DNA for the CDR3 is TGTGCCAGCAGCTTAGTCGGGACAGGGAATGAAAAACTGTTTTTT.

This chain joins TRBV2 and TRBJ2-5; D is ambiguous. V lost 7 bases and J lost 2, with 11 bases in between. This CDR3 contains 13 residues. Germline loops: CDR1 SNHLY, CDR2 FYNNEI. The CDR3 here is CASTVEYQETQYF. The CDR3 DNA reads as TGTGCCAGCACAGTAGAATATCAAGAGACCCAGTACTTC.

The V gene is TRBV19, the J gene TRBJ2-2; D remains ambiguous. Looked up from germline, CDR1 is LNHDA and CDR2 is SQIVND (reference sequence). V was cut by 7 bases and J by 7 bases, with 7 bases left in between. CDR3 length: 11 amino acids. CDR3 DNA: TGTGCCAGTACGTCTTTCGGGGAGCTGTTTTTT. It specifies CASTSFGELFF.

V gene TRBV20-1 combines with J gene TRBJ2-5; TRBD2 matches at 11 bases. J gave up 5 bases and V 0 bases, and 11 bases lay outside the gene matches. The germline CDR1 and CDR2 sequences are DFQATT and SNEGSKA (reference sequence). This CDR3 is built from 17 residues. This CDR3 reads CSARDTSGSIMTETQYF. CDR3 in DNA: TGCAGTGCTAGAGATACTAGCGGGAGTATTATGACGGAGACCCAGTACTTC.

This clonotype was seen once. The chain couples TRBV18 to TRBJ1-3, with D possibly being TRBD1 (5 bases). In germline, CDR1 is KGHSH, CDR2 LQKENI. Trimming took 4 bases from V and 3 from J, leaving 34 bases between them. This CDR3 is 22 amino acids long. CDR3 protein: CASSQFLQVAHREPTRGNTIYF. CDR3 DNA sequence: TGTGCCAGCTCACAGTTCTTACAGGTAGCGCATCGAGAGCCTACCCGTGGAAACACCATATATTTT.

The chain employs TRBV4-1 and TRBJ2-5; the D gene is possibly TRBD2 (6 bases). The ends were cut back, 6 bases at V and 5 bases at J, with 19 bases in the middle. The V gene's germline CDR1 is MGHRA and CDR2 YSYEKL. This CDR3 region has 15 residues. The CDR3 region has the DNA TGCGCCAGCAGGCACGGACTATCGGGAGATGAGACCCAGTACTTC. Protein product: CASRHGLSGDETQYF.

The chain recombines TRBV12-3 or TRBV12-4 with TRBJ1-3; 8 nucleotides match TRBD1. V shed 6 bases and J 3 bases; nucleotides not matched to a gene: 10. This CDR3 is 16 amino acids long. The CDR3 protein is CASSRTDRASGNTIYF. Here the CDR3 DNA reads TGTGCCAGCAGCAGGACGGACAGGGCGAGTGGAAACACCATATATTTT.

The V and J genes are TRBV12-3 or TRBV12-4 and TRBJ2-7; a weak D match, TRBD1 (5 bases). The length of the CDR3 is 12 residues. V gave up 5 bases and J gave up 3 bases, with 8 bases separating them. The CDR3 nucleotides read TGTGCCAGCAGTCAGGGAATCTACGAGCAGTACTTC. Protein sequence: CASSQGIYEQYF.